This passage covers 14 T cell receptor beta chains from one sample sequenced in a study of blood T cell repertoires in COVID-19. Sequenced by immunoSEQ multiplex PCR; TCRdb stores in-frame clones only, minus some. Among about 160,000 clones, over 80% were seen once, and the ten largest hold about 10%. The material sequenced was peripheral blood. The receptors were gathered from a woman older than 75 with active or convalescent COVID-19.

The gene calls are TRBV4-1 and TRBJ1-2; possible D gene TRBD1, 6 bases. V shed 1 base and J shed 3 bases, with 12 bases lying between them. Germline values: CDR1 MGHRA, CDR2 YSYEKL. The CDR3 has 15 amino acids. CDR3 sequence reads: CASSQVRQAYYGYTF. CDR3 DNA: TGCGCCAGCAGCCAAGTGAGACAGGCCTACTATGGCTACACCTTC.

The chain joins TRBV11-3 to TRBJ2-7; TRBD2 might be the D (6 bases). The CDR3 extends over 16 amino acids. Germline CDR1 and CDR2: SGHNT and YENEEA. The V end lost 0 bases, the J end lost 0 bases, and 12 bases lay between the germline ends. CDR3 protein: CASSLEGAGLSYEQYF. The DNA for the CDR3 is TGTGCCAGCAGCTTAGAAGGGGCGGGGCTCTCCTACGAGCAGTACTTC.

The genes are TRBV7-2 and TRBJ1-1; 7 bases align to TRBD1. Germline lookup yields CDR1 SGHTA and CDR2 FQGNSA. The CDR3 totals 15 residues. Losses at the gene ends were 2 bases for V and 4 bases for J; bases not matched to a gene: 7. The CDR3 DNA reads TGTGCCAGCAGCTTAAGGGGGCTGGGGGGCACTGAAGCTTTCTTT. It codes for CASSLRGLGGTEAFF.

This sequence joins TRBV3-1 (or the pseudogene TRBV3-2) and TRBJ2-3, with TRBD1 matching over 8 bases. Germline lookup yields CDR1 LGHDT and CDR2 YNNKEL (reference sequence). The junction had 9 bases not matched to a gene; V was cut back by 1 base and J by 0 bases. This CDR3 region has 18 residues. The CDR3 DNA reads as TGTGCCAGCAGCCAAGGGACAGGGAGGTGGGCCAGCACAGATACGCAGTATTTT. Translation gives CASSQGTGRWASTDTQYF.

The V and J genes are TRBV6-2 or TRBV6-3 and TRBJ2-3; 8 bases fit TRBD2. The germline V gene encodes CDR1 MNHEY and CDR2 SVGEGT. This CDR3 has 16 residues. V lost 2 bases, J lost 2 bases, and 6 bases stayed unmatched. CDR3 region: CASSYGGGYHTDTQYF. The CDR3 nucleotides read TGTGCCAGCAGTTACGGCGGGGGGTACCACACAGATACGCAGTATTTT.

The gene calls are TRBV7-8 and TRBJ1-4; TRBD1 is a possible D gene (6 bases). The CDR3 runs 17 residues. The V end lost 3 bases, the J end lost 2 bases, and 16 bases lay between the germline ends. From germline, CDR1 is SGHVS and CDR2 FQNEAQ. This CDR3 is CASSFDQGIMTNEKLFF. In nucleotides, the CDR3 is TGTGCCAGCAGCTTTGACCAGGGGATTATGACTAATGAAAAACTGTTTTTT.

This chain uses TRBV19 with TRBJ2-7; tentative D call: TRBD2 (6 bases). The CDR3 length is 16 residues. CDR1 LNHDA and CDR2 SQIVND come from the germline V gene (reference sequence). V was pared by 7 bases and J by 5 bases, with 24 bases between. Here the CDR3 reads CASKPHGAGKSDEQYF. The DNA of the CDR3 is TGTGCCAGTAAACCCCACGGCGCGGGGAAAAGCGACGAGCAGTACTTC.

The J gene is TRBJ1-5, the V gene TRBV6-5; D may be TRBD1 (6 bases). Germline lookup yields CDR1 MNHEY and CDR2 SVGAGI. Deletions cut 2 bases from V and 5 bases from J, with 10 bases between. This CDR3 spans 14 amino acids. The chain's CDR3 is CASSYESGDQPQHF. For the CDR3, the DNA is TGTGCCAGCAGTTACGAGTCAGGGGATCAGCCCCAGCATTTT.

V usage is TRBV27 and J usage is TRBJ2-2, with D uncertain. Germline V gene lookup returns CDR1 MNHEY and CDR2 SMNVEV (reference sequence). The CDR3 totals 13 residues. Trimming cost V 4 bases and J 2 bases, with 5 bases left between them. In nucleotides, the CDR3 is TGTGCCAGCAGTTCAAGCAACACCGGGGAGCTGTTTTTT. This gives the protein CASSSSNTGELFF.

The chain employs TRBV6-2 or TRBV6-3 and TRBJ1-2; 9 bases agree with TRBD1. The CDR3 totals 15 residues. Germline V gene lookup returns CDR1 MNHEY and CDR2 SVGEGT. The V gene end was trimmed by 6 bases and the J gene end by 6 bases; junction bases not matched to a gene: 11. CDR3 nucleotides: TGTGCCAGCAGCTCAAACGGGGACAGGGCAGATGGCTACACCTTC. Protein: CASSSNGDRADGYTF.

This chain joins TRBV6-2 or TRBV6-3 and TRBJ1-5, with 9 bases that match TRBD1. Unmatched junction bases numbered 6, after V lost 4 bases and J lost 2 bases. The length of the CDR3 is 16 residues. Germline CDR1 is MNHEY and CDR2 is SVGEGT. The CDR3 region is CASSSTGGAGNQPQHF. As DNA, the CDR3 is TGTGCCAGCAGTTCTACAGGGGGCGCGGGCAATCAGCCCCAGCATTTT.

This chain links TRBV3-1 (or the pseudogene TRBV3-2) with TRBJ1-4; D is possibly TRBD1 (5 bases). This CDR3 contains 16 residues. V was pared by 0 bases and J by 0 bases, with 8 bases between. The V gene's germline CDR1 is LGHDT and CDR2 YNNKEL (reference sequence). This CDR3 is CASSQETGTTNEKLFF. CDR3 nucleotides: TGTGCCAGCAGCCAAGAAACAGGCACAACTAATGAAAAACTGTTTTTT.

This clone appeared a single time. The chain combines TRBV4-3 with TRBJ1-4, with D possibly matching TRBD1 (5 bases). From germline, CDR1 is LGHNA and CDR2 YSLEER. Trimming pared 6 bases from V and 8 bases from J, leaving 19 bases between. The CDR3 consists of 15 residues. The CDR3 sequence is CASRPTVEGLEKLFF. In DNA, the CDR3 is TGCGCCAGCAGACCTACAGTGGAGGGGTTGGAAAAACTGTTTTTT.

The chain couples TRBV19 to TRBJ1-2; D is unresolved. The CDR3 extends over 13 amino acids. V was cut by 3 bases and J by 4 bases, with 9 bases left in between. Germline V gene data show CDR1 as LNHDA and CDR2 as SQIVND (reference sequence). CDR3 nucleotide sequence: TGTGCCAGTAGTATGGGAGGGTTCTATGGCTACACCTTC. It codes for CASSMGGFYGYTF.